These 16 T cell receptor beta chains originate from one sample sequenced in a study of cytomegalovirus exposure and HLA in healthy donors. Only in-frame clones appear in the TCRdb table, and some are missing; sequencing was by immunoSEQ multiplex PCR. The data show under 200,000 clones, with 80% to 85% seen just once and 0.95% to 1.5% held by the top ten. The sequenced material came from PBMCs. The receptors originated from a young woman in good health and CMV-seronegative.

The chain has TRBV5-1 and TRBJ1-1, with 7 bases that match TRBD1. CDR1 and CDR2 (germline): SGHRS, YFSETQ. The CDR3 runs to 15 residues. The V and J ends lost 4 bases and 1 base, in that order; junction bases with no gene match: 7. The CDR3 loop is CASSPQRGRNTEAFF. Written as DNA, the CDR3 is TGCGCCAGCAGCCCCCAGAGGGGGCGGAACACTGAAGCTTTCTTT.

The CDR3 is CASSGSGGNTEAFF. For the CDR3, the DNA is TGCGCCAGCAGCGGGTCAGGGGGCAACACTGAAGCTTTCTTT. The chain couples TRBV5-1 to TRBJ1-1; 8 positions match TRBD1. Unmatched junction bases numbered 4, after V lost 4 bases and J lost 2 bases. From germline, CDR1 is SGHRS and CDR2 YFSETQ. The CDR3 consists of 14 residues.

The chain uses TRBV7-6 and TRBJ1-2, with 9 bases matching TRBD1. J gave up 4 bases and V 4 bases, and 7 bases lay outside the gene matches. There are 15 residues in the CDR3. Germline assignment: CDR1 SGHVS and CDR2 FNYEAQ. Here the CDR3 reads CASSWTGDLFYGYTF. The CDR3 DNA is TGTGCCAGCAGCTGGACAGGGGACCTCTTCTATGGCTACACCTTC.

The rearrangement joins TRBV5-4 to TRBJ1-4; tentative D call: TRBD1 (6 bases). The CDR3 extends over 14 amino acids. The V end lost 4 bases, the J end lost 3 bases, and 10 bases lay between the germline ends. Per the germline V gene, CDR1 is SGHNT and CDR2 is YYREEE (reference sequence). The CDR3 DNA reads as TGTGCCAGCAGCCGAGGGGGAGCTAATGAAAAACTGTTTTTT. This gives the protein CASSRGGANEKLFF.

V gene TRBV5-6 combines with J gene TRBJ2-5; the match to TRBD2 covers 11 bases. J gave up 5 bases and V 4 bases, and 7 bases lay outside the gene matches. Germline lookup yields CDR1 SGHDT and CDR2 YYEEEE. The CDR3 covers 15 residues. Written as DNA, the CDR3 is TGTGCCAGCAGCCGGACTAGCGGGCTGGGGGAGACCCAGTACTTC. This sequence encodes CASSRTSGLGETQYF.

J is TRBJ2-7 and V is TRBV27; 8 bases are a match to TRBD1. Germline-derived CDR1 and CDR2 are MNHEY and SMNVEV (reference sequence). After removal of 9 bases from V and 3 bases from J, the junction contained 4 bases not matched to a gene. This CDR3 contains 12 residues. CDR3 protein: CASTGGGYEQYF. The CDR3 nucleotides are TGTGCCAGTACAGGGGGAGGCTACGAGCAGTACTTC.

The chain combines TRBV4-1 with TRBJ1-1, with TRBD1 as a possible D gene (5 bases). CDR3 size: 16 residues. Germline loops: CDR1 MGHRA, CDR2 YSYEKL. The V gene lost 4 bases and the J gene lost 0 bases, with 15 bases spanning the gap. The CDR3 loop is CASSPGGGGLNTEAFF. CDR3 DNA: TGCGCCAGCAGCCCTGGGGGGGGAGGACTGAACACTGAAGCTTTCTTT.

The J gene is TRBJ1-6, the V gene TRBV6-1; D remains unclear. The CDR3 consists of 17 residues. V shed 5 bases and J shed 4 bases, with 18 bases lying between them. Germline CDR1 and CDR2: MNHNS and SASEGT. The CDR3 loop is CASSKEVGRTYNSPLHF. The CDR3 region has the DNA TGTGCCAGCAGTAAAGAGGTGGGCAGGACTTATAATTCACCCCTCCACTTT.

This clone was counted between two and nine times. The genes are TRBV9 and TRBJ1-6; TRBD1 matches 7 bases. V lost 0 bases to trimming and J lost 5 bases; unmatched junction nucleotides: 2. The CDR3 contains 15 residues. The V gene's germline CDR1 is SGDLS and CDR2 YYNGEE. This chain's CDR3 is CASSVEGQHNSPLHF. The CDR3 DNA follows: TGTGCCAGCAGCGTAGAGGGACAGCATAATTCACCCCTCCACTTT.

This chain joins TRBV6-1 and TRBJ2-5, with 11 bases aligning to TRBD2. Germline-derived CDR1 and CDR2 are MNHNS and SASEGT. V dropped 4 bases and J dropped 5; count of bases not matched to a gene: 6. This CDR3 region has 15 residues. This CDR3 is CASSVGLAGGETQYF. The CDR3 DNA sequence: TGTGCCAGCAGTGTCGGACTAGCGGGCGGGGAGACCCAGTACTTC.

The rearrangement joins TRBV7-8 to TRBJ1-4; tentative D call: TRBD1 (6 bases). CDR1 and CDR2 (germline): SGHVS, FQNEAQ. With 0 bases removed from V and 8 bases from J, the gap between germline ends came to 13 bases. The CDR3 runs to 15 residues. Here the CDR3 DNA reads TGTGCCAGCAGCTTAGCGAGGGGGTCTAGGGAAAAACTGTTTTTT. Its translation: CASSLARGSREKLFF.

The chain recombines TRBV7-2 with TRBJ1-5, with 9 bases aligning to TRBD1. The V gene's germline CDR1 is SGHTA and CDR2 FQGNSA. J lost 8 bases, V lost 4 bases, and 9 bases had no gene match. The CDR3 is 15 amino acids. The CDR3: CASSSGQGMSEPQHF. In nucleotides, the CDR3 is TGTGCCAGCAGCTCTGGACAGGGGATGTCGGAGCCCCAGCATTTT.

The gene calls are TRBV5-8 and TRBJ1-4; 7 positions match TRBD1. Germline V gene data show CDR1 as SGHTS and CDR2 as YDEGEE. V lost 5 bases and J lost 3; bases outside the gene matches: 4. The length of the CDR3 is 14 residues. The CDR3 spells CASRMTGSNEKLFF. CDR3 DNA: TGTGCCAGCAGAATGACAGGGTCTAATGAAAAACTGTTTTTT. Looking up the rest from reference TRBV5-8 and TRBJ1-4 gives the full variable domain: EAGVTQSPTHLIKTRGQQATLRCSPISGHTSVYWYQQALGLGLQFLLWYDEGEERNRGNFPPRFSGRQFPNYSSELNVNALELEDSALYLCASRMTGSNEKLFFGSGTQLSVL.

The J gene is TRBJ1-4, the V gene TRBV28; TRBD1 is a possible D gene (6 bases). The CDR3 is 15 residues long. The V end lost 8 bases, the J end lost 5 bases, and 18 bases lay between the germline ends. The V gene's germline CDR1 is MDHEN and CDR2 SYDVKM. CDR3 DNA sequence: TGTGCCAGCGGACAGAGCGATCCCAGGAATGAAAAACTGTTTTTT. As protein: CASGQSDPRNEKLFF. Full variable domain (outside the CDR3, taken from reference TRBV28 and TRBJ1-4): DVKVTQSSRYLVKRTGEKVFLECVQDMDHENMFWYRQDPGLGLRLIYFSYDVKMKEKGDIPEGYSVSREKKERFSLILESASTNQTSMYLCASGQSDPRNEKLFFGSGTQLSVL.

This clone was detected only a few times. The chain combines TRBV5-1 with TRBJ2-2; TRBD2 matches at 7 bases. CDR1 and CDR2 (germline): SGHRS, YFSETQ. This CDR3 contains 16 residues. V lost 4 bases to trimming and J lost 0 bases; unmatched junction nucleotides: 6. CDR3 in DNA: TGCGCCAGCAGCGCGCGTAGCGGGTCGAACACCGGGGAGCTGTTTTTT. Its protein is CASSARSGSNTGELFF.

The chain recombines TRBV4-1 with TRBJ2-7, with TRBD2 identical over 8 bases. The V and J ends lost 1 base and 6 bases, in that order; junction bases with no gene match: 5. The CDR3 spans 14 residues. Germline CDR1 is MGHRA and CDR2 is YSYEKL. In DNA, the CDR3 is TGCGCCAGCAGCCAAGGGAGCGGGAGAGGCGAGCAGTACTTC. Protein sequence: CASSQGSGRGEQYF.